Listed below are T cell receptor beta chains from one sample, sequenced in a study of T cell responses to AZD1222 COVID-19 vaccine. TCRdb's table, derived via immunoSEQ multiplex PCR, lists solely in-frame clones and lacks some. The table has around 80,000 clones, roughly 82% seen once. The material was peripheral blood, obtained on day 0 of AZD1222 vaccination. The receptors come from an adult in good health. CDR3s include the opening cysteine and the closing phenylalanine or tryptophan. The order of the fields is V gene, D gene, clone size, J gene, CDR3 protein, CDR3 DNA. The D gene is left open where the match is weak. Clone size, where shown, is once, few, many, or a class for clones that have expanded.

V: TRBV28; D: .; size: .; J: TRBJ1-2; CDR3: CASSLPRTYGYTF; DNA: TGTGCCAGCAGTTTGCCTCGTACCTATGGCTACACCTTC
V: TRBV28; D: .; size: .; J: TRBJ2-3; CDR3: CASSFRGLFTDTQYF; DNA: TGTGCCAGCAGTTTTCGGGGCCTCTTCACAGATACGCAGTATTTT
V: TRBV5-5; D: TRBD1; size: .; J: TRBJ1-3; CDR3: CASSDGQGYSGNTIYF; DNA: TGTGCCAGCAGCGACGGACAGGGTTACTCTGGAAACACCATATATTTT
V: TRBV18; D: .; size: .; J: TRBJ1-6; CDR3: CASSPPGRYYNSPLHF; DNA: TGTGCCAGCTCACCACCGGGCCGATACTATAATTCACCCCTCCACTTT
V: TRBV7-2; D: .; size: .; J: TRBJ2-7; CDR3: CASSLEGFGEQYF; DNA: TGTGCCAGCAGCTTAGAGGGTTTCGGCGAGCAGTACTTC
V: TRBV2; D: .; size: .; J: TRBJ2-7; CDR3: CASTVSTYEQYF; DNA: TGTGCCAGCACCGTCTCCACCTACGAGCAGTACTTC
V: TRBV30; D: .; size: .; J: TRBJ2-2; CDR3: CAWSDPGELFF; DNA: TGTGCCTGGAGTGACCCCGGGGAGCTGTTTTTT
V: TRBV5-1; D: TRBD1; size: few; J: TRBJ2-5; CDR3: CASSLYRGEVGETQYF; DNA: TGCGCCAGCAGCCTTTACAGGGGAGAGGTTGGGGAGACCCAGTACTTC
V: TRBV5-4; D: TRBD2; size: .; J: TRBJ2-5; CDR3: CASRPPGLAGAGSQETQYF; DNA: TGTGCCAGCAGACCACCGGGACTAGCGGGAGCCGGATCCCAAGAGACCCAGTACTTC
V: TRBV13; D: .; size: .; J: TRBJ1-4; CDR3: CASSFGQTNEKLFF; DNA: TGTGCCAGCAGCTTCGGACAGACTAATGAAAAACTGTTTTTT
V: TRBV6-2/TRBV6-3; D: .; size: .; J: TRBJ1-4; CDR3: CASSSIQFARPNEKLFF; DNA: TGTGCCAGCAGCTCAATACAGTTCGCTCGACCTAATGAAAAACTGTTTTTT
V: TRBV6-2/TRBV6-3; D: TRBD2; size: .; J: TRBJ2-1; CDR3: CASSSSLAGGPRNEQFF; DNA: TGTGCCAGCAGTAGTAGCTTGGCGGGAGGGCCCCGCAATGAGCAGTTCTTC
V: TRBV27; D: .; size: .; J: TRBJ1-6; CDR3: CASSPLQGRNLNSPLHF; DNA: TGTGCCAGCAGTCCACTCCAGGGAAGGAATTTGAATTCACCCCTCCACTTT
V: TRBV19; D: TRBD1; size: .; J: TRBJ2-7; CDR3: CASSRFRQGGYEQYF; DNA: TGTGCCAGTAGCCGCTTCCGACAGGGCGGCTACGAGCAGTACTTC
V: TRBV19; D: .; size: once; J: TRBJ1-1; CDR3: CASSPGREGTEAFF; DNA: TGTGCCAGTAGTCCCGGGAGGGAGGGTACTGAAGCTTTCTTT
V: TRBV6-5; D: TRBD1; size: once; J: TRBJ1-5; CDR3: CASSLWTGTNQPQHF; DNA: TGTGCCAGCAGTTTATGGACAGGGACGAATCAGCCCCAGCATTTT
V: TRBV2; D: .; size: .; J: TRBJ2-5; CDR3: CASSDRTDQETQYF; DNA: TGTGCCAGCAGTGACCGGACAGATCAAGAGACCCAGTACTTC
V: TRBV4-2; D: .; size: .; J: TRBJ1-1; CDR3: CASSHGPRNTEAFF; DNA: TGTGCCAGCAGCCACGGACCGCGGAACACTGAAGCTTTCTTT
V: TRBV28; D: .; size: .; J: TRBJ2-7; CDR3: CASSLSGGTSYEQYF; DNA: TGTGCCAGCAGTTTATCTGGTGGAACCTCCTACGAGCAGTACTTC
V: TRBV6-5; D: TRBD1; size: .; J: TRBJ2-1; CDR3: CASRVGTGVGEQFF; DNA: TGTGCCAGCAGGGTAGGGACAGGGGTGGGTGAGCAGTTCTTC
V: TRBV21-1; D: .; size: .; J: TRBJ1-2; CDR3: CASSRGDYGYTF; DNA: TGTGCCAGCAGCAGAGGGGACTATGGCTACACCTTC
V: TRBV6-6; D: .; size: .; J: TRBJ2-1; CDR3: CASSPLDRSGEQFF; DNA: TGTGCCAGCAGTCCCCTTGACCGTAGTGGTGAGCAGTTCTTC
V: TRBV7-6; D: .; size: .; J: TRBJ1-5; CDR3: CASSQRENQPQHF; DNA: TGTGCCAGCAGCCAGAGGGAAAATCAGCCCCAGCATTTT
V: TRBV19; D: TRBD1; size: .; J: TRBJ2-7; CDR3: CASTTTGGEQYF; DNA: TGTGCCAGTACTACGACAGGGGGCGAGCAGTACTTC
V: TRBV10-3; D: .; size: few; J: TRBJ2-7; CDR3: CAISAQYEQYF; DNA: TGTGCCATCAGCGCACAGTACGAGCAGTACTTC
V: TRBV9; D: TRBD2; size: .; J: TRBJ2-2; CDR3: CASSVGGGRSTGELFF; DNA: TGTGCCAGCAGCGTAGGGGGCGGGAGGTCGACCGGGGAGCTGTTTTTT
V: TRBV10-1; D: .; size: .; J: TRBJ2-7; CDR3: CASSVEAGTYEQYF; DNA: TGCGCCAGCAGTGTAGAGGCCGGTACCTACGAGCAGTACTTC
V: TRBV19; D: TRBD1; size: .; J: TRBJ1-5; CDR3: CASSTDRDLSADQPQHF; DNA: TGTGCCAGTAGTACCGACAGGGATTTGTCTGCGGATCAGCCCCAGCATTTT
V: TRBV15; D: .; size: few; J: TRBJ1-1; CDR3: CATSGGVRHTEAFF; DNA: TGTGCCACCAGCGGAGGGGTCCGGCACACTGAAGCTTTCTTT
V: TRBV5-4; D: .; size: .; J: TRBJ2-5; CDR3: CASSLGVGETQYF; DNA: TGTGCCAGCAGCTTGGGGGTTGGAGAGACCCAGTACTTC
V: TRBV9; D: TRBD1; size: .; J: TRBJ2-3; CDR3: CASRVGTGQSTDTQYF; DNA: TGTGCCAGCAGAGTCGGGACGGGACAGTCCACAGATACGCAGTATTTT
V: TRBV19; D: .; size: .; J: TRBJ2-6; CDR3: CASYDWGGGHSGANVLTF; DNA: TGTGCCAGTTACGATTGGGGTGGAGGGCACTCTGGGGCCAACGTCCTGACTTTC
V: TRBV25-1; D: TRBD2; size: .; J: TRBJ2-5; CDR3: CASSQGGSGVLQETQYF; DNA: TGTGCCAGCAGTCAAGGGGGTAGCGGGGTCTTACAAGAGACCCAGTACTTC
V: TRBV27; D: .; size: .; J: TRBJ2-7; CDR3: CASSPRQSSGGYEQYF; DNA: TGTGCCAGCAGCCCCCGACAGTCGTCCGGGGGCTACGAGCAGTACTTC
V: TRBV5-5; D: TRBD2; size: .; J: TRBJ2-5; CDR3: CASSLLAGAYPQETQYF; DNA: TGTGCCAGCAGCTTACTAGCGGGAGCCTACCCCCAAGAGACCCAGTACTTC
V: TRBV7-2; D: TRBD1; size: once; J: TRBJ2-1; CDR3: CASSSQGDPLLKQFF; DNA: TGTGCCAGCAGCTCACAGGGGGATCCCTTGTTGAAGCAGTTCTTC
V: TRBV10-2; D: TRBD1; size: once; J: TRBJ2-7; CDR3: CASKKGQGDEQYF; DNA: TGCGCCAGCAAGAAGGGACAGGGCGACGAGCAGTACTTC
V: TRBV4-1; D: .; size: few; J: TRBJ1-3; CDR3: CASSQGRGVDSGNTIYF; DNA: TGCGCCAGCAGCCAAGGGCGCGGGGTAGACTCTGGAAACACCATATATTTT
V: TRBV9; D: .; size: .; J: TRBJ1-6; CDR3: CASSVVGMTGSPLHF; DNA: TGTGCCAGCAGCGTAGTGGGGATGACGGGTTCACCCCTCCACTTT
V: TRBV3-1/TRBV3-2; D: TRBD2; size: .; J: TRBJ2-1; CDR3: CASGRTGTSGSNEQFF; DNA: TGTGCCAGCGGACGCACCGGGACTAGCGGGTCCAATGAGCAGTTCTTC
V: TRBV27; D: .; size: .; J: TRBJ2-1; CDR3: CASSLLLGFDEQFF; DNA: TGTGCCAGCAGTTTATTACTAGGGTTCGATGAGCAGTTCTTC
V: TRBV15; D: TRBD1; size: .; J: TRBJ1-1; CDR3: CATSRGAGGTNTEAFF; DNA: TGTGCCACCAGCAGAGGGGCAGGGGGTACGAACACTGAAGCTTTCTTT
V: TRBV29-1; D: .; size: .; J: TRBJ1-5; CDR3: CSVGFSNQPQHF; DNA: TGCAGCGTTGGTTTCTCCAATCAGCCCCAGCATTTT
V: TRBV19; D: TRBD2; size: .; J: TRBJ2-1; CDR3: CASSKALAGAYNEQFF; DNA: TGTGCCAGTAGTAAGGCACTAGCGGGGGCCTACAATGAGCAGTTCTTC
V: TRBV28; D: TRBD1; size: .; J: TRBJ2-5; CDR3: CASSPPDRGETQYF; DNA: TGTGCCAGCAGTCCGCCTGACAGGGGAGAGACCCAGTACTTC
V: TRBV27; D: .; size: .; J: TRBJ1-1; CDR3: CASSLSVGIDTEAFF; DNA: TGTGCCAGCAGTTTATCGGTGGGGATCGACACTGAAGCTTTCTTT
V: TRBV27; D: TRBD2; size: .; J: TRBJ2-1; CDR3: CASSEGLAGNEQFF; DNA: TGTGCCAGCAGTGAGGGACTAGCGGGGAATGAGCAGTTCTTC
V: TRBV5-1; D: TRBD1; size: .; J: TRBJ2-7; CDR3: CASSRDRWGGEQYF; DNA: TGCGCCAGCAGCCGGGACAGGTGGGGAGGCGAGCAGTACTTC
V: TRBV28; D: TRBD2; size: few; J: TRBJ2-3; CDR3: CASSFHAAPSGEITSTDTQYF; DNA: TGTGCCAGCAGTTTCCACGCGGCCCCTAGCGGAGAAATTACTAGCACAGATACGCAGTATTTT
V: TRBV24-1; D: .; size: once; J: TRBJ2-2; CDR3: CATSDFAGTGELFF; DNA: TGTGCCACCAGTGATTTCGCGGGCACCGGGGAGCTGTTTTTT
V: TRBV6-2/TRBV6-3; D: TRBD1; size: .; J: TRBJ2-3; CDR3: CASSSFADRVADTQYF; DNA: TGTGCCAGCAGTTCCTTCGCCGACAGGGTGGCAGATACGCAGTATTTT
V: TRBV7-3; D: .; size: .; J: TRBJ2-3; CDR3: CASSSDGRDTQYF; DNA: TGTGCCAGCAGCTCCGACGGACGAGATACGCAGTATTTT
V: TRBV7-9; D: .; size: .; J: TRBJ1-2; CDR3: CASSTGGRNYGYTF; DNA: TGTGCCAGCAGCACCGGTGGGAGAAACTATGGCTACACCTTC
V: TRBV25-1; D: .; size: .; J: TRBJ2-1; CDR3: CASRGGQGSSYNEQFF; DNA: TGTGCCAGCAGGGGTGGTCAGGGGAGCTCCTACAATGAGCAGTTCTTC
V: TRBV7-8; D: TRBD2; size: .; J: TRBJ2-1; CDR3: CASRRGLAENNEQFF; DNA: TGTGCCAGCAGAAGGGGACTAGCGGAAAACAATGAGCAGTTCTTC
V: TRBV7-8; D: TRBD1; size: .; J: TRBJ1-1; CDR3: CASSAGQTLNTEAFF; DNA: TGTGCCAGCAGCGCGGGACAGACATTGAACACTGAAGCTTTCTTT
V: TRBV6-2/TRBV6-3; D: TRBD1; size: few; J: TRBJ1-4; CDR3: CASSRRGTNEKLFF; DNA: TGTGCCAGCAGTCGCAGGGGGACTAATGAAAAACTGTTTTTT
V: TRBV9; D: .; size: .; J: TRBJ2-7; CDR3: CASSVSSHYEQYF; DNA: TGTGCCAGCAGCGTCAGTTCCCACTACGAGCAGTACTTC
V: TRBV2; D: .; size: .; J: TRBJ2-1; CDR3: CASSEGGYVQFF; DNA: TGTGCCAGCAGCGAGGGTGGCTATGTGCAGTTCTTC